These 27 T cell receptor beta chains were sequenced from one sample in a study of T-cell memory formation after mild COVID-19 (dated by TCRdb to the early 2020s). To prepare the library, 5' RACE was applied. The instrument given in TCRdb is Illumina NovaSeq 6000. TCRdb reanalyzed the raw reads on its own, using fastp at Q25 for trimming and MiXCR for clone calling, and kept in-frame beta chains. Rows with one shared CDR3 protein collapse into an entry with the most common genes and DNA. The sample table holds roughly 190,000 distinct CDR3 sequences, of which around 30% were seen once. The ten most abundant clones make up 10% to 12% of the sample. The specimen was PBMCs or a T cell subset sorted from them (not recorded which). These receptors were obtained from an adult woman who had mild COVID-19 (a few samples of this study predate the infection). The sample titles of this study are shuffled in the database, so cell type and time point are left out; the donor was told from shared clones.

CDR3 DNA: TGTGCCAGTAGTGCCGTCGATCAGCCCCAGCATTTT. Translated: CASSAVDQPQHF. The chain carries TRBV19 and TRBJ1-5; D remains ambiguous. Between the trimmed V and J ends, which lost 5 bases and 5 bases, there was a span of 7 bases. Germline CDR1 reads LNHDA; CDR2 reads SQIVND (reference sequence). The CDR3 is 12 amino acids.

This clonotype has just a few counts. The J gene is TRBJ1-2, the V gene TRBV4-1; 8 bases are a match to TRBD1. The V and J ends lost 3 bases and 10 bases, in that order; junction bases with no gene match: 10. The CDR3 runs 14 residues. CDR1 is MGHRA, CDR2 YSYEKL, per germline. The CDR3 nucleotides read TGCGCCAGCAGCCATGAAGGACAGGGATGGGACTACACCTTC. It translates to CASSHEGQGWDYTF.

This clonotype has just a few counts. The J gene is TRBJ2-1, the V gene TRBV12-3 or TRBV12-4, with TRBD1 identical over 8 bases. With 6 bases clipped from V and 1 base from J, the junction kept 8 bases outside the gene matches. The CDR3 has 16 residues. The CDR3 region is CASSTRQGHSYNEQFF. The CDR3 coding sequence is TGTGCCAGCAGCACCCGACAGGGGCATTCCTACAATGAGCAGTTCTTC.

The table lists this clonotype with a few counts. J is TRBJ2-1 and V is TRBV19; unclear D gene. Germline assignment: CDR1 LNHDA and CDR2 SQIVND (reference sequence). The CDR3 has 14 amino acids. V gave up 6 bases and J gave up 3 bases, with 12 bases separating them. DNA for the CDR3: TGTGCCAGTAGCCTGACTGGTATCTACAATGAGCAGTTCTTC. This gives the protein CASSLTGIYNEQFF.

CDR3 sequence: CASSLARMSRTENSNQPQHF. Here the CDR3 DNA reads TGTGCCAGCAGCTTAGCACGTATGTCCCGGACAGAAAATAGCAATCAGCCCCAGCATTTT. The chain carries TRBV7-7 and TRBJ1-5, with a weak D call TRBD1 (6 bases). Germline V gene sequence: CDR1 SSHAT, CDR2 FNYEAQ (reference sequence). The CDR3 spans 20 residues. Deletions cut 0 bases from V and 0 bases from J, with 21 bases between.

The CDR3 DNA follows: TGTGCCAGCAGCCAAGATCTCGGCAGGGCTGGCTACACCTTC. Its translation: CASSQDLGRAGYTF. The V gene is TRBV14, the J gene TRBJ1-2, with a tentative D call TRBD1 (5 bases). The V and J ends lost 0 bases and 7 bases respectively, with 12 bases between them. Per germline, CDR1 SGHDN and CDR2 FVKESK. This CDR3 contains 14 residues.

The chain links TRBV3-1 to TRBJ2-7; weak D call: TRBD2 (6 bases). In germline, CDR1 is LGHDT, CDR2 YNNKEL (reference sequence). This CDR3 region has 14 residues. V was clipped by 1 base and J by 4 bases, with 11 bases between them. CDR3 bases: TGTGCCAGCAGCCAAGCGGGAGAGATATACGAGCAGTACTTC. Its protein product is CASSQAGEIYEQYF.

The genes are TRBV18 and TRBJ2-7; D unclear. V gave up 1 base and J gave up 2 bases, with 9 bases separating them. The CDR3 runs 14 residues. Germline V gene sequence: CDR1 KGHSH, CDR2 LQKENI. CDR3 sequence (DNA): TGTGCCAGCTCACCACGAACAGAAACCTACGAGCAGTACTTC. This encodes CASSPRTETYEQYF.

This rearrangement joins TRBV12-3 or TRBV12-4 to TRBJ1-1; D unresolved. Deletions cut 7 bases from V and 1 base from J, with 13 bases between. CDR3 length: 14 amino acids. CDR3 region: CASTQSRENTEAFF. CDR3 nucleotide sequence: TGTGCCAGCACCCAAAGTAGGGAGAACACTGAAGCTTTCTTT.

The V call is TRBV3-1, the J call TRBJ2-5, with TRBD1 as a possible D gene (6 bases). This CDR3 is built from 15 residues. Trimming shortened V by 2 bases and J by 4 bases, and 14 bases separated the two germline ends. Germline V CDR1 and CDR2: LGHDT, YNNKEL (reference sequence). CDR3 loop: CASSQSGARGETQYF. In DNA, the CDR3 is TGTGCCAGCAGCCAATCGGGCGCCAGGGGAGAGACCCAGTACTTC.

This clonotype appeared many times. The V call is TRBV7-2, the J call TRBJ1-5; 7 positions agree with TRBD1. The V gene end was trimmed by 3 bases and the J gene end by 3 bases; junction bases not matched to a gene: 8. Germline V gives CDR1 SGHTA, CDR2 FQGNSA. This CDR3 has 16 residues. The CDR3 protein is CASSFQTGTLNQPQHF. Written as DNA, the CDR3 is TGTGCCAGCAGCTTCCAGACAGGGACACTCAATCAGCCCCAGCATTTT.

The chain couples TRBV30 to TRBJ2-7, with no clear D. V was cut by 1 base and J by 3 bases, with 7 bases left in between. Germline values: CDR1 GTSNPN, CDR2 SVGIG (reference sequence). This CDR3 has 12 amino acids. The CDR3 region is CAWSGGYYEQYF. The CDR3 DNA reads TGTGCCTGGAGTGGGGGATACTACGAGCAGTACTTC.

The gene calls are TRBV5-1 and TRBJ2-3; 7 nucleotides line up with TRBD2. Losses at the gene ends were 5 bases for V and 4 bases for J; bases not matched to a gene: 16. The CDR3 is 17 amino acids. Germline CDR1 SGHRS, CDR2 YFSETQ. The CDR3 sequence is CASSPGGRASVADTQYF. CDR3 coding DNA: TGCGCCAGCAGTCCTGGGGGGAGGGCCTCGGTCGCAGATACGCAGTATTTT.

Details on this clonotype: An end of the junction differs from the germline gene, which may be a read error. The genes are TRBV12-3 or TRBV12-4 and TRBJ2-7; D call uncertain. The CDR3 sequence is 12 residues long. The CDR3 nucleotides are TGTGCCAGAAGTTTAAGGCGTCGGGAGCAGTACTTC. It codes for CARSLRRREQYF.

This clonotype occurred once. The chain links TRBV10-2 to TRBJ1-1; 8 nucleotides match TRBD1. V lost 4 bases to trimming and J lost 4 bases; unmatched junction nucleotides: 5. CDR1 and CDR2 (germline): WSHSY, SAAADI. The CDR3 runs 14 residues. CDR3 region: CASSVPQGGTEAFF. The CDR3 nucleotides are TGCGCCAGCAGTGTCCCACAGGGGGGCACTGAAGCTTTCTTT.

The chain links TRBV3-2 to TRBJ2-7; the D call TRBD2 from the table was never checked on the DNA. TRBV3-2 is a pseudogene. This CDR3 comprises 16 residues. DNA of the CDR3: TGTGCCAGCAGCCAAGGGATGGCTAGCGGGAAGTACGAGCAGTACTTC. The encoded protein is CASSQGMASGKYEQYF.

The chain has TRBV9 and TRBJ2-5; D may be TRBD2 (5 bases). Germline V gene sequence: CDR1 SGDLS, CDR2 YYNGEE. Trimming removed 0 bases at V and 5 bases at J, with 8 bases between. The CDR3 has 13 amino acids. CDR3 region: CASSVGGAETQYF. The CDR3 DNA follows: TGTGCCAGCAGCGTAGGGGGAGCGGAGACCCAGTACTTC.

CDR3 nucleotides: TGTGCCAGCAGCAAGACTAGCGGGAGCCGCTACGAGCAGTACTTC. Residues: CASSKTSGSRYEQYF. The gene calls are TRBV5-8 and TRBJ2-7, with 12 bases fitting TRBD2. The V and J ends lost 4 bases and 3 bases, in that order; junction bases with no gene match: 5. This CDR3 contains 15 residues. Germline loops: CDR1 SGHTS, CDR2 YDEGEE.

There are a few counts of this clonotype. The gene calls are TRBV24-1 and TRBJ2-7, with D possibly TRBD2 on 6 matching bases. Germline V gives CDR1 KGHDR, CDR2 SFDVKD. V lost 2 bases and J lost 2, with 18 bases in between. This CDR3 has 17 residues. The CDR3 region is CATSDSRMGLSAYEQYF. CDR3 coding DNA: TGTGCCACCAGTGATTCGAGAATGGGACTTTCCGCCTACGAGCAGTACTTC.

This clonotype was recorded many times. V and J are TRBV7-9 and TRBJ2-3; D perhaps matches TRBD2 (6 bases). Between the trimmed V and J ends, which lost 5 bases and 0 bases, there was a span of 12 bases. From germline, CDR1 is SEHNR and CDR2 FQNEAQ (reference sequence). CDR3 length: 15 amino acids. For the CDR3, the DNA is TGTGCCAGCAGCCTTACCAGCGGGAGCACAGATACGCAGTATTTT. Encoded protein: CASSLTSGSTDTQYF.

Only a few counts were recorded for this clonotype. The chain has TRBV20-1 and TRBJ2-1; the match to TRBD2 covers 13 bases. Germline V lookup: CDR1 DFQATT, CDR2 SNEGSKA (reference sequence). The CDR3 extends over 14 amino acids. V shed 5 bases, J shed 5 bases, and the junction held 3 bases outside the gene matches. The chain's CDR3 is CSALTSGGHNEQFF. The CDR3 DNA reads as TGCAGTGCTCTGACTAGCGGGGGGCACAATGAGCAGTTCTTC.

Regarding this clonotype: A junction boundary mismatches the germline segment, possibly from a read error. The CDR3 region has the DNA TGTGCCAGCAGCATAGCCGGGACAGGGGGTACGGCTTCCGGGGAGCTGTTTTTT. Residues: CASSIAGTGGTASGELFF. The chain links TRBV7-2 to TRBJ2-2; 11 bases are a match to TRBD1. The CDR3 has 18 amino acids. The V gene's germline CDR1 is SGHTA and CDR2 FQGNSA.

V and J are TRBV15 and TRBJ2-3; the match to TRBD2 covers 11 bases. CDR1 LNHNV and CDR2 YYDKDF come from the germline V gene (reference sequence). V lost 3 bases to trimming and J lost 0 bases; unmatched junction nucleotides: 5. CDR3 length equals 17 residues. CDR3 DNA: TGTGCCACCAGCAGTAGCGGGGGGGCACCTAGCACAGATACGCAGTATTTT. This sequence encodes CATSSSGGAPSTDTQYF.

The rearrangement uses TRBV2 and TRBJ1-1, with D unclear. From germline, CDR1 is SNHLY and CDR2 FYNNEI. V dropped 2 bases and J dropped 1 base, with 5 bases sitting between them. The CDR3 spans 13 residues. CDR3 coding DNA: TGTGCCAGCAGTGAACGTCCGAACACTGAAGCTTTCTTT. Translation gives CASSERPNTEAFF.

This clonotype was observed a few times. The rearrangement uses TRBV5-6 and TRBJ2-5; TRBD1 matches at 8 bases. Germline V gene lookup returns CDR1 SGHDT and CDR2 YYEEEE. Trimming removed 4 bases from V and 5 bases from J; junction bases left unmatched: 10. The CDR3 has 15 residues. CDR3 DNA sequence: TGTGCCAGCAGCCCGAGGACAGGGTTCGGGGAGACCCAGTACTTC. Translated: CASSPRTGFGETQYF.

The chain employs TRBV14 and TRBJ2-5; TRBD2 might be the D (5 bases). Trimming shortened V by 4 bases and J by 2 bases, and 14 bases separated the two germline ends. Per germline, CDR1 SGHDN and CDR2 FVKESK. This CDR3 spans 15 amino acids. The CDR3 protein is CASSLQRSRQETQYF. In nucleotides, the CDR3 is TGTGCCAGCAGCCTACAGCGGTCCAGGCAAGAGACCCAGTACTTC.

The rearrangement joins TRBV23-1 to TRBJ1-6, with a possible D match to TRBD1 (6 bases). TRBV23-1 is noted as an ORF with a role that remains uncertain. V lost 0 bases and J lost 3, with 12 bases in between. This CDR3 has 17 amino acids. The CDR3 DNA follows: TGCGCCAGCAGTCAATCTCTGGGACACCTCTATAATTCACCCCTCCACTTT. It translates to CASSQSLGHLYNSPLHF.